This entry lists 29 T cell receptor beta chains sequenced from one sample in a study of blood T cell repertoires in COVID-19. Sequencing was performed with immunoSEQ multiplex PCR; in TCRdb, only in-frame clones are kept and a portion is missing. The sample contains tens of thousands of clones, approximately 90% of which appear only once. The sequencing input was peripheral blood. The origin of the receptors is a man in his forties or fifties with acute or convalescent COVID-19.

The chain links TRBV6-5 to TRBJ2-2, with TRBD1 matching over 9 bases. From germline, CDR1 is MNHEY and CDR2 SVGAGI. The CDR3 is made up of 15 amino acids. Unmatched junction bases numbered 5, after V lost 6 bases and J lost 3 bases. The chain's CDR3 is CASREDRGYTGELFF. CDR3 nucleotide sequence: TGTGCCAGCAGGGAGGACAGGGGATACACCGGGGAGCTGTTTTTT.

The chain joins TRBV28 to TRBJ2-2; D gene uncertain. Germline values: CDR1 MDHEN, CDR2 SYDVKM. This CDR3 is built from 12 residues. Trimming left V 1 base short and J 6 bases short, with 3 bases between. The CDR3 loop reads CASSLSSGELFF. DNA of the CDR3: TGTGCCAGCAGTTTATCGTCCGGGGAGCTGTTTTTT.

This clone was recorded only once. In the same sample, other DNA sequences code for this CDR3. The chain carries TRBV29-1 and TRBJ2-4; 7 bases match TRBD2. The V segment lost 5 bases and the J segment 7 bases; nucleotides outside the gene matches: 5. This CDR3 region has 12 residues. The germline V gene encodes CDR1 SQVTM and CDR2 ANQGSEA. CDR3 DNA sequence: TGCAGCGTTCGGGGGGATGACAACATTCAGTACTTC. Its translation: CSVRGDDNIQYF. The entire variable domain, with the rest obtained from reference TRBV29-1 and TRBJ2-4, is as follows: SAVISQKPSRDICQRGTSLTIQCQVDSQVTMMFWYRQQPGQSLTLIATANQGSEATYESGFVIDKFPISRPNLTFSTLTVSNMSPEDSSIYLCSVRGDDNIQYFGAGTRLSVL.

The rearrangement joins TRBV6-4 to TRBJ2-3; 8 bases align to TRBD2. The V gene end was trimmed by 5 bases and the J gene end by 0 bases; junction bases not matched to a gene: 1. CDR3 length: 14 amino acids. In germline, CDR1 is MRHNA, CDR2 SNTAGT. The CDR3 DNA is TGTGCCAGCAGTTGGACTAGCAGCACAGATACGCAGTATTTT. Translating gives CASSWTSSTDTQYF.

The gene calls are TRBV27 and TRBJ1-5; TRBD1 aligns across 8 bases. V lost 0 bases, J lost 4 bases, and 5 bases stayed unmatched. Germline-derived CDR1 and CDR2 are MNHEY and SMNVEV (reference sequence). The CDR3 spans 16 residues. The CDR3 is CASSLSSTGDNQPQHF. CDR3 nucleotide sequence: TGTGCCAGCAGTTTATCCTCGACAGGGGATAATCAGCCCCAGCATTTT.

The gene calls are TRBV7-3 and TRBJ2-2; TRBD1 might be the D (6 bases). Germline V gene lookup returns CDR1 SGHTA and CDR2 FQGTGA. Trimming took off 2 bases at V and 4 bases at J, with 8 bases between the two ends. The length of the CDR3 is 14 residues. The CDR3 DNA sequence: TGTGCCAGCAGCTTAGGGACACTCACCGGGGAGCTGTTTTTT. Translating gives CASSLGTLTGELFF.

A few counts support this clone. CDR3 DNA sequence: TGTGCCAGCATAGGGACAGGGCCCGTC. It is translated as CASIGTGPV. V gene TRBV7-7 combines with J gene TRBJ2-7; the match to TRBD1 covers 9 bases. CDR1 SSHAT and CDR2 FNYEAQ come from the germline V gene (reference sequence). There are 9 residues in the CDR3.

V usage is TRBV7-2 and J usage is TRBJ2-1; TRBD2 might be the D (6 bases). Germline V lookup: CDR1 SGHTA, CDR2 FQGNSA. Trimming took off 6 bases at V and 10 bases at J, with 16 bases between the two ends. This CDR3 is built from 13 residues. This CDR3 is CASRVNRDSEQFF. The CDR3 DNA reads TGTGCCAGCAGGGTAAACCGGGACTCCGAGCAGTTCTTC. Supplemented by reference TRBV7-2 and TRBJ2-1, the full variable domain reads GAGVSQSPSNKVTEKGKDVELRCDPISGHTALYWYRQSLGQGLEFLIYFQGNSAPDKSGLPSDRFSAERTGGSVSTLTIQRTQQEDSAVYLCASRVNRDSEQFFGPGTRLTVL.

The CDR3 is CASSTTGLAGQPQHF. As DNA, the CDR3 is TGTGCCAGCAGTACTACTGGTTTGGCAGGGCAGCCCCAGCATTTT. V is TRBV28 and J is TRBJ1-5, with D perhaps TRBD1 (5 bases). V gave up 5 bases and J gave up 7 bases, with 18 bases separating them. From germline, CDR1 is MDHEN and CDR2 SYDVKM. The CDR3 is made up of 15 amino acids.

The V gene is TRBV12-3 or TRBV12-4, the J gene TRBJ1-1; D is unclear. Trimming removed 6 bases from V and 1 base from J, with 9 bases in between. The CDR3 sequence is 13 residues long. In DNA, the CDR3 is TGTGCCAGCAGCAATACAGCGAACACTGAAGCTTTCTTT. Translated, it gives CASSNTANTEAFF.

DNA for the CDR3: TGTGCCAGCAGCGGACAGCCTGGGTATGGCTACACCTTC. This translates into CASSGQPGYGYTF. V usage is TRBV12-3 or TRBV12-4 and J usage is TRBJ1-2, with TRBD1 as a possible D gene (6 bases). CDR3 length: 13 amino acids. The V gene lost 6 bases and the J gene lost 5 bases, with 13 bases spanning the gap.

The chain uses TRBV30 and TRBJ1-2; 7 bases map to TRBD1. Germline assignment: CDR1 GTSNPN and CDR2 SVGIG (reference sequence). There are 13 residues in the CDR3. With V trimmed by 4 bases and J by 4 bases, 6 bases remained unmatched. The CDR3 reads CAWKPPGGYGYTF. The CDR3 nucleotides are TGTGCCTGGAAACCCCCAGGGGGCTATGGCTACACCTTC.

This chain joins TRBV6-6 and TRBJ1-6; weak D call: TRBD1 (6 bases). The germline CDR1 and CDR2 sequences are MNHNY and SVGAGI (reference sequence). Trimming took 6 bases from V and 0 from J, leaving 12 bases between them. The CDR3 runs 16 residues. CDR3 nucleotide sequence: TGTGCCAGCAGCGGAAACAGGGCCTCCTATAATTCACCCCTCCACTTT. It specifies CASSGNRASYNSPLHF.

The V call is TRBV25-1, the J call TRBJ1-4; no reliable D call. The CDR3 sequence is 15 residues long. Germline CDR1 reads MGHDK; CDR2 reads SYGVNS. V was clipped by 3 bases and J by 0 bases, with 8 bases between them. The CDR3 DNA sequence: TGTGCCAGCAGTGAGAGATTTGCAACTAATGAAAAACTGTTTTTT. This gives the protein CASSERFATNEKLFF.

This clone was detected a few times. V is TRBV2 and J is TRBJ2-4; D gene uncertain. The length of the CDR3 is 16 residues. Germline V CDR1 and CDR2: SNHLY, FYNNEI. Trimming stripped 1 base from V and 4 bases from J, with 14 bases between. CDR3 sequence (DNA): TGTGCCAGCAGTGAAGGAGCGCCTATCCTTAAAAACATTCAGTACTTC. Amino acid sequence: CASSEGAPILKNIQYF. Filled out from reference TRBV2 and TRBJ2-4, the complete variable domain reads EPEVTQTPSHQVTQMGQEVILRCVPISNHLYFYWYRQILGQKVEFLVSFYNNEISEKSEIFDDQFSVERPDGSNFTLKIRSTKLEDSAMYFCASSEGAPILKNIQYFGAGTRLSVL.

This chain joins TRBV5-6 and TRBJ1-3; tentatively, D is TRBD1 (6 bases). CDR3 length equals 15 residues. CDR1 and CDR2 from the germline V gene are SGHDT and YYEEEE. Trimming left V 3 bases short and J 2 bases short, with 12 bases between. The CDR3 reads CASSSQGLPGNTIYF. Here the CDR3 DNA reads TGTGCCAGCAGCTCTCAGGGGCTACCTGGAAACACCATATATTTT.

The V and J genes are TRBV6-5 and TRBJ1-6, with 8 positions matching TRBD1. The length of the CDR3 is 15 residues. CDR1 and CDR2 from the germline V gene are MNHEY and SVGAGI. With V trimmed by 6 bases and J by 4 bases, 5 bases remained unmatched. CDR3 in DNA: TGTGCCAGCAGCCAGGGGGCAACTTATAATTCACCCCTCCACTTT. Protein product: CASSQGATYNSPLHF.

The V call is TRBV7-8, the J call TRBJ2-1; TRBD2 might be the D (6 bases). The V gene lost 1 base and the J gene lost 0 bases, with 13 bases spanning the gap. The CDR3 loop spans 17 amino acids. Germline V gene lookup returns CDR1 SGHVS and CDR2 FQNEAQ. The CDR3 loop is CASSLDDFGSSYNEQFF. DNA for the CDR3: TGTGCCAGCAGCTTAGATGATTTCGGGAGCTCCTACAATGAGCAGTTCTTC. The complete variable domain, with remaining parts taken from reference TRBV7-8 and TRBJ2-1, reads GAGVSQSPRYKVAKRGQDVALRCDPISGHVSLFWYQQALGQGPEFLTYFQNEAQLDKSGLPSDRFFAERPEGSVSTLKIQRTQQEDSAVYLCASSLDDFGSSYNEQFFGPGTRLTVL.

The genes are TRBV6-6 and TRBJ1-2; 8 nucleotides agree with TRBD1. The V and J ends lost 5 bases and 1 base, in that order; junction bases with no gene match: 9. The germline CDR1 and CDR2 sequences are MNHNY and SVGAGI (reference sequence). There are 16 residues in the CDR3. The CDR3 DNA reads as TGTGCCAGCAGTCTGGGAGGGACAGGCAATAACTATGGCTACACCTTC. Translation: CASSLGGTGNNYGYTF.

The V gene is TRBV2, the J gene TRBJ2-7; TRBD1 aligns across 7 bases. Trimming removed 6 bases from V and 0 bases from J; junction bases left unmatched: 5. This CDR3 spans 14 amino acids. Germline V gene data show CDR1 as SNHLY and CDR2 as FYNNEI. Here the CDR3 DNA reads TGTGCCAGCAGCGGCAGGGGGTCCTCCTACGAGCAGTACTTC. Encoded protein: CASSGRGSSYEQYF. Full variable domain (remainder filled in from reference TRBV2 and TRBJ2-7): EPEVTQTPSHQVTQMGQEVILRCVPISNHLYFYWYRQILGQKVEFLVSFYNNEISEKSEIFDDQFSVERPDGSNFTLKIRSTKLEDSAMYFCASSGRGSSYEQYFGPGTRLTVT.

In this sample, this clone turned up a few times. The chain links TRBV6-1 to TRBJ2-2, with D maybe TRBD1 (5 bases). The CDR3 sequence is 16 residues long. Germline lookup yields CDR1 MNHNS and CDR2 SASEGT. Trimming took 1 base from V and 4 from J, leaving 13 bases between them. For the CDR3, the DNA is TGTGCCAGCAGTGAAGGACAGTTCTCAAGCACCGGGGAGCTGTTTTTT. Protein: CASSEGQFSSTGELFF.

Only one count was recorded for this clone. The V and J genes are TRBV6-1 and TRBJ1-1; TRBD1 matches at 9 bases. The germline V gene has CDR1 MNHNS and CDR2 SASEGT. The CDR3 totals 18 residues. The junction had 10 bases not matched to a gene; V was cut back by 0 bases and J by 2 bases. The CDR3 coding sequence is TGTGCCAGCAGTGAAGCGTTCCGGGACAGGGTTCGAAACACTGAAGCTTTCTTT. Protein product: CASSEAFRDRVRNTEAFF.

Here the CDR3 reads CASLRDRSLNSNQPQHF. CDR3 in DNA: TGTGCCAGCCTGAGGGACAGGAGTCTCAATAGCAATCAGCCCCAGCATTTT. The V call is TRBV19, the J call TRBJ1-5; 8 bases line up with TRBD1. Germline trimming cut 9 bases from V and 0 bases from J; bases unmatched to any gene: 13. The CDR3 spans 17 residues. The germline gives CDR1 LNHDA, CDR2 SQIVND (reference sequence).

The count of this clone is one. The chain joins TRBV14 to TRBJ2-3; 7 bases match TRBD1. The CDR3 has 15 amino acids. The J segment lost 2 bases and the V segment lost 4 bases, leaving 6 bases of the junction unmatched. Germline V gene sequence: CDR1 SGHDN, CDR2 FVKESK. This CDR3 reads CASSRQGIFTDTQYF. DNA of the CDR3: TGTGCCAGCAGCCGACAGGGAATCTTCACAGATACGCAGTATTTT.

The V and J genes are TRBV6-5 and TRBJ2-5, with a weak D call TRBD1 (6 bases). The V and J ends lost 5 bases and 5 bases respectively, with 15 bases between them. Germline lookup yields CDR1 MNHEY and CDR2 SVGAGI. This CDR3 is built from 14 residues. The CDR3 sequence: CASSTVGGRETQYF. DNA for the CDR3: TGTGCCAGCAGTACAGTAGGGGGACGGGAGACCCAGTACTTC.

The chain carries TRBV7-2 and TRBJ2-5, with D possibly matching TRBD2 (6 bases). The germline CDR1 and CDR2 sequences are SGHTA and FQGNSA. This CDR3 is 15 amino acids long. Between the trimmed V and J ends, which lost 7 bases and 9 bases, there was a span of 24 bases. This chain's CDR3 is CASTPQSVGTGAQYF. In DNA form, the CDR3 reads TGTGCCAGCACCCCTCAGTCAGTGGGTACGGGGGCCCAGTACTTC.

The chain's CDR3 is CASSEPGTSGVDEQYF. CDR3 nucleotide sequence: TGCGCCAGCAGTGAGCCCGGGACTAGCGGGGTAGACGAGCAGTACTTC. The chain uses TRBV10-2 and TRBJ2-7; 13 nucleotides match TRBD2. V dropped 2 bases and J dropped 5; count of bases not matched to a gene: 6. Per the germline V gene, CDR1 is WSHSY and CDR2 is SAAADI. The CDR3 consists of 16 residues.

The gene calls are TRBV7-7 and TRBJ2-5; TRBD1 aligns across 8 bases. Germline CDR1 reads SSHAT; CDR2 reads FNYEAQ (reference sequence). This CDR3 is built from 13 residues. The V and J ends lost 8 bases and 4 bases, in that order; junction bases with no gene match: 6. The CDR3 DNA reads TGTGCCAGCGCCAGAGACAGGGGAGAGACCCAGTACTTC. It is translated as CASARDRGETQYF.

This clone turned up a few times. The J gene is TRBJ1-6, the V gene TRBV19; the match to TRBD1 covers 8 bases. This CDR3 is 14 amino acids long. Unmatched junction bases numbered 12, after V lost 10 bases and J lost 10 bases. Germline V lookup: CDR1 LNHDA, CDR2 SQIVND (reference sequence). Here the CDR3 reads CATGSTGDESPLHF. As DNA, the CDR3 is TGTGCCACGGGATCGACAGGGGACGAATCACCCCTCCACTTT.